This TCR beta chain was sequenced during a study of T-cell reconstitution after alpha-beta-depleted transplantation in children. The authors prepared the TCRbeta library with unique molecular identifiers. TCRdb re-derived calls from the PCR reads in MiXCR, one entry per CDR3 protein. The table records approximately 420,000 distinct CDR3 sequences, about a tenth of them present only once. This clonotype came up a few times. Trimming stripped 7 bases from V and 6 bases from J, with 17 bases between. Germline-derived CDR1 and CDR2 are SGHRS and YFSETQ. The CDR3 consists of 14 residues. The V call is TRBV5-1, the J call TRBJ2-1; possible D gene TRBD1, 6 bases. The sample here was PBMCs from the stem cell graft donor, taken from the stem cell graft. The sequence was obtained from a human donor who donated a stem cell graft to a child with acute myeloid leukemia. CDR3 in amino acids: CASHPGHMTNEQFF. The CDR3 nucleotides are TGCGCCAGCCATCCGGGACATATGACCAATGAGCAGTTCTTC.